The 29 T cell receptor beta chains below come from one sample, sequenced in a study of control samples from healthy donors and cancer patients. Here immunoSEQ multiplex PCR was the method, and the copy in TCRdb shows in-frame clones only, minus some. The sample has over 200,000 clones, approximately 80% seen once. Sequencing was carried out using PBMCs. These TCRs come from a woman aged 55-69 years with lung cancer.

The CDR3 DNA is TGCGCCAGCAGCACCCCGGGGGGGAATGAGCAGTTCTTC. Translating it yields CASSTPGGNEQFF. This chain links TRBV5-1 with TRBJ2-1, with TRBD2 identical over 8 bases. Germline V gene sequence: CDR1 SGHRS, CDR2 YFSETQ. V trimming: 4 bases; J trimming: 7 bases; junction bases outside the gene matches: 4. CDR3 length equals 13 residues.

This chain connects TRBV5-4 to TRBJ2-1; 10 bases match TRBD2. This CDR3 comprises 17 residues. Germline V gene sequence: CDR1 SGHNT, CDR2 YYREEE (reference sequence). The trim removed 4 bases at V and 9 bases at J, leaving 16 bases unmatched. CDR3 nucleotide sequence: TGTGCCAGCAGCACCGGGGTGAGCGGGGGGGCCGGGGGTGAGCAGTTCTTC. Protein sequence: CASSTGVSGGAGGEQFF.

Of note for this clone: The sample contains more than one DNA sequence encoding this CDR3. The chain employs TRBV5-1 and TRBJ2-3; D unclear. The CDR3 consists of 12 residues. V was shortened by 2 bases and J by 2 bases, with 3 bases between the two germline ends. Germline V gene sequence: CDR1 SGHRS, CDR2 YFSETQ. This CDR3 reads CASSFLTDTQYF. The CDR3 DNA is TGCGCCAGCAGCTTCCTCACAGATACGCAGTATTTT.

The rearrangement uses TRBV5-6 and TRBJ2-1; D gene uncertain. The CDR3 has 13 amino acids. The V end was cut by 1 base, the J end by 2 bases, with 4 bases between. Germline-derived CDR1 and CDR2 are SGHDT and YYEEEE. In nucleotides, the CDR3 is TGTGCCAGCAGCTTGTCTGCCTACAATGAGCAGTTCTTC. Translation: CASSLSAYNEQFF. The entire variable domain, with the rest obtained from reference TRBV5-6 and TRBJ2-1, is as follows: DAGVTQSPTHLIKTRGQQVTLRCSPKSGHDTVSWYQQALGQGPQFIFQYYEEEERQRGNFPDRFSGHQFPNYSSELNVNALLLGDSALYLCASSLSAYNEQFFGPGTRLTVL.

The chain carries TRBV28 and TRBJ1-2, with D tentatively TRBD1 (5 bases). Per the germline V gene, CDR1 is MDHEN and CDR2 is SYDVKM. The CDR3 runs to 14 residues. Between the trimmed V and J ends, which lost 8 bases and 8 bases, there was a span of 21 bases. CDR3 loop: CASGLLVRHRGYTF. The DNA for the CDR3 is TGTGCCAGCGGGCTTTTGGTTAGACACAGGGGCTACACCTTC.

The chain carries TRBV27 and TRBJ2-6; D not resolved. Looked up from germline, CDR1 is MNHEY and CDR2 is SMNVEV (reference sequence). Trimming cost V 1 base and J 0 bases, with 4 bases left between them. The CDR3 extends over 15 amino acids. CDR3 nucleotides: TGTGCCAGCAGTTTATTCCCCTCTGGGGCCAACGTCCTGACTTTC. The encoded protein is CASSLFPSGANVLTF.

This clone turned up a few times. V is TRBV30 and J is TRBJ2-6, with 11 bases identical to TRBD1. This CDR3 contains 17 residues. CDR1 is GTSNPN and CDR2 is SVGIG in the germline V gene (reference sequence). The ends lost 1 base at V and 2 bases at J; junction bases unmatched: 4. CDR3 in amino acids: CAWSGGQGAPGANVLTF. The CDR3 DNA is TGTGCCTGGAGTGGAGGACAGGGGGCGCCTGGGGCCAACGTCCTGACTTTC.

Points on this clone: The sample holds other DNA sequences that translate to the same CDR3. The CDR3 bases are TGTGCCAGCCGGGATACAGATACGCAGTATTTT. Translated: CASRDTDTQYF. This rearrangement joins TRBV6-5 to TRBJ2-3; D is possibly TRBD2 (5 bases). This CDR3 is built from 11 residues. Germline CDR1 is MNHEY and CDR2 is SVGAGI. Trimming took 8 bases from V and 3 from J, leaving 6 bases between them.

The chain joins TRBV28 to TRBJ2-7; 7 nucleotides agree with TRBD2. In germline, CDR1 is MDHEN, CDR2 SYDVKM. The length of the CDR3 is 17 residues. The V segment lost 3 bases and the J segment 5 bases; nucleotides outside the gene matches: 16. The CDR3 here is CASSFFSAVAGGDEQYF. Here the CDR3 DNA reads TGTGCCAGCAGTTTTTTTTCGGCGGTAGCGGGTGGAGACGAGCAGTACTTC.

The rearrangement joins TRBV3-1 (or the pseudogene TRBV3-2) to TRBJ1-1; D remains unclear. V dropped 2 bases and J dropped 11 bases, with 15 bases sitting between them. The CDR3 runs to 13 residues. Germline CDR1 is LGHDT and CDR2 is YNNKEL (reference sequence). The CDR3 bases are TGTGCCAGCAGCCAATTCTCGACACCCACGGCTTTCTTT. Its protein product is CASSQFSTPTAFF.

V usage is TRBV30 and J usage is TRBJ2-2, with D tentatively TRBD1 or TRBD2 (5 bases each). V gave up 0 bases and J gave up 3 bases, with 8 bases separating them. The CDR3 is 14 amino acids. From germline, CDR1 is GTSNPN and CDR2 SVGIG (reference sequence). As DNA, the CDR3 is TGTGCCTGGAGTGTGGGACGCTACACCGGGGAGCTGTTTTTT. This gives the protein CAWSVGRYTGELFF.

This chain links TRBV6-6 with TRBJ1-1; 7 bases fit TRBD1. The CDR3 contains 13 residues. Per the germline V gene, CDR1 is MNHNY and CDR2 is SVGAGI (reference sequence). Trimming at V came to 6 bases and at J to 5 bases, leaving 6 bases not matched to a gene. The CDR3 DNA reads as TGTGCCAGCAGGCAGGGGGAAGTGACTGAAGCTTTCTTT. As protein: CASRQGEVTEAFF.

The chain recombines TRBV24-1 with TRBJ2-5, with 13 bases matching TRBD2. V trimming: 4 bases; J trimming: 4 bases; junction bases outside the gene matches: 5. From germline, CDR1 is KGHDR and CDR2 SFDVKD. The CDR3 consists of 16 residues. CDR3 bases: TGTGCCACCAGTGACCCGGGACTAGCGGGAATAGAGACCCAGTACTTC. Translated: CATSDPGLAGIETQYF.

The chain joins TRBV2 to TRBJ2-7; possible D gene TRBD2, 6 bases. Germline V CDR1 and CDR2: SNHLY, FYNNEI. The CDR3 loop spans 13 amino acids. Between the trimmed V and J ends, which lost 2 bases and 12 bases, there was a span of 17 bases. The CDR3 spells CASSEMKLAHRYF. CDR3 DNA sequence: TGTGCCAGCAGTGAAATGAAACTAGCCCACCGGTACTTC. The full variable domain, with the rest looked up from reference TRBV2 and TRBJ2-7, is EPEVTQTPSHQVTQMGQEVILRCVPISNHLYFYWYRQILGQKVEFLVSFYNNEISEKSEIFDDQFSVERPDGSNFTLKIRSTKLEDSAMYFCASSEMKLAHRYFGPGTRLTVT.

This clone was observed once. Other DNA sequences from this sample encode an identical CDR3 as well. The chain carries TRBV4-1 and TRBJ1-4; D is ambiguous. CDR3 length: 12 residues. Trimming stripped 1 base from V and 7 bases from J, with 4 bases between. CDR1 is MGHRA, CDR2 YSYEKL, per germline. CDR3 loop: CASSQVGEKLFF. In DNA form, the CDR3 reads TGCGCCAGCAGCCAAGTCGGTGAAAAACTGTTTTTT.

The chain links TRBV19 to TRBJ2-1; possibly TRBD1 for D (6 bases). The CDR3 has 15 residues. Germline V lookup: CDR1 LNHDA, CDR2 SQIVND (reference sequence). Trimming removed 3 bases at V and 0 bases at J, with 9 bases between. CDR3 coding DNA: TGTGCCAGTAGTATGCAGGACAGCTCCTACAATGAGCAGTTCTTC. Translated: CASSMQDSSYNEQFF.

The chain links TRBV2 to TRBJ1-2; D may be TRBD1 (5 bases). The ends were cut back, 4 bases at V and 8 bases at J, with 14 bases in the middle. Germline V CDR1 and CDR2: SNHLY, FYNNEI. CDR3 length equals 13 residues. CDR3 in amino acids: CASSVLTVAGYTF. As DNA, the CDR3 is TGTGCCAGCAGTGTTTTGACAGTGGCGGGCTACACCTTC. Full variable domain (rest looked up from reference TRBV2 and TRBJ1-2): EPEVTQTPSHQVTQMGQEVILRCVPISNHLYFYWYRQILGQKVEFLVSFYNNEISEKSEIFDDQFSVERPDGSNFTLKIRSTKLEDSAMYFCASSVLTVAGYTFGSGTRLTVV.

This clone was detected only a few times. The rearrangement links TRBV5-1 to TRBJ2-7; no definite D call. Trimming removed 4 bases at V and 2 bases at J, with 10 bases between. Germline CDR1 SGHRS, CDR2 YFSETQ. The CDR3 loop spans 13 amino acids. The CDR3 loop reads CASSLRGAYEQYF. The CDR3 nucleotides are TGCGCCAGCAGCCTCCGAGGCGCCTACGAGCAGTACTTC.

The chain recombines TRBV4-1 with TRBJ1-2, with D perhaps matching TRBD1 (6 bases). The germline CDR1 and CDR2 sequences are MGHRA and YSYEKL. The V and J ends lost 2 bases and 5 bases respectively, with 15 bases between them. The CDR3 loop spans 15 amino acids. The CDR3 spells CASSQLWTAGYGYTF. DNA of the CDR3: TGCGCCAGCAGCCAACTCTGGACAGCCGGTTATGGCTACACCTTC.

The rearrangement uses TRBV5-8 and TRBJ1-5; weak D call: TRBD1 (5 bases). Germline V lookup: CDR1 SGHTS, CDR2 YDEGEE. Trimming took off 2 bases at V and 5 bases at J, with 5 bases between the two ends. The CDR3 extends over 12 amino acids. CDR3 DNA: TGTGCCAGCAGCTTACAGGATCAGCCCCAGCATTTT. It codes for CASSLQDQPQHF.

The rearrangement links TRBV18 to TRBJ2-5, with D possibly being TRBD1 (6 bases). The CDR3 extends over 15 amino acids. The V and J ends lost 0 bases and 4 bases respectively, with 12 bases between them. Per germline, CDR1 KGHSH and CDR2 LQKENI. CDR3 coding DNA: TGTGCCAGCTCACCACCGGGACATCCCCTAGAGACCCAGTACTTC. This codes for CASSPPGHPLETQYF.

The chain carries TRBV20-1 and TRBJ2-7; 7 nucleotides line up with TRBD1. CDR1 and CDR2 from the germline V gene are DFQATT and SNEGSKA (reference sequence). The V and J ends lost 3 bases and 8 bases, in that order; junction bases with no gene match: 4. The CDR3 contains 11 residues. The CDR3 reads CSASRGFQQYF. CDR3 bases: TGCAGTGCTAGCAGGGGGTTCCAGCAGTACTTC.

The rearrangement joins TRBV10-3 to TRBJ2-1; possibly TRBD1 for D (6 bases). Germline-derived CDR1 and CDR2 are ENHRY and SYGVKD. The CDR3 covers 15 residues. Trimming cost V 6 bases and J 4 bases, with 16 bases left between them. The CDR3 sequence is CAISSGQSGYNEQFF. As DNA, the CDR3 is TGTGCCATCAGCAGTGGACAGTCCGGTTACAATGAGCAGTTCTTC.

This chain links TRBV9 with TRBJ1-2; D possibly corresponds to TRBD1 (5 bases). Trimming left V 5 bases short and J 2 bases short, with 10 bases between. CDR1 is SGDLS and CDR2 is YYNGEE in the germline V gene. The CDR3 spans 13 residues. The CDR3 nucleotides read TGTGCCAGCAGAGAGGAGGGGAACTATGGCTACACCTTC. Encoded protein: CASREEGNYGYTF.

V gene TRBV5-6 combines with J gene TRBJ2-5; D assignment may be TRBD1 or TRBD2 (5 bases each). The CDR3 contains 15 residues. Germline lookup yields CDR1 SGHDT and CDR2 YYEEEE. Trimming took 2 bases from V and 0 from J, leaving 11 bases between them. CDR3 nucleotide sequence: TGTGCCAGCAGCTTTCCGGGACCTTACCAAGAGACCCAGTACTTC. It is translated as CASSFPGPYQETQYF.

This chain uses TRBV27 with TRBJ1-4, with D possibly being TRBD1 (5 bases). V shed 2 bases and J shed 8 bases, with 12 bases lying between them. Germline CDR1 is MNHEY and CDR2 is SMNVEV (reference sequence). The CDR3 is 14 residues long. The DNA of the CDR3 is TGTGCCAGCAGTTTAGACAGTCTGGGGGAAAAACTGTTTTTT. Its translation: CASSLDSLGEKLFF.

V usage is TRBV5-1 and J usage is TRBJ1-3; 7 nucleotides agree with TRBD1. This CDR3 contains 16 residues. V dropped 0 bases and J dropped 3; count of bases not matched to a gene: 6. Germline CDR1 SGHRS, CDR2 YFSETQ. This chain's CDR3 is CASSLAGTVFGNTIYF. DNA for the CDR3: TGCGCCAGCAGCTTGGCCGGGACAGTCTTTGGAAACACCATATATTTT.

In DNA form, the CDR3 reads TGTGCCAGCAGTTTGAATGGGAGAGGTAATGAAAAACTGTTTTTT. This translates into CASSLNGRGNEKLFF. The chain joins TRBV27 to TRBJ1-4; D call uncertain. This CDR3 is built from 15 residues. V lost 3 bases and J lost 4, with 12 bases in between. Germline-derived CDR1 and CDR2 are MNHEY and SMNVEV (reference sequence).

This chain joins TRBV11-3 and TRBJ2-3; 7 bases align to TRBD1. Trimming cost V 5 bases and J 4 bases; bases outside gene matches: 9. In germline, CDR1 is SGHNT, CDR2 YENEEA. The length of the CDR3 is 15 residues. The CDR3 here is CASSRGTAKADTQYF. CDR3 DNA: TGTGCCAGCAGCCGAGGGACAGCCAAGGCAGATACGCAGTATTTT. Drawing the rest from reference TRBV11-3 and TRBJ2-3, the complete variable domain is EAGVVQSPRYKIIEKKQPVAFWCNPISGHNTLYWYLQNLGQGPELLIRYENEEAVDDSQLPKDRFSAERLKGVDSTLKIQPAELGDSAVYLCASSRGTAKADTQYFGPGTRLTVL.